This T cell receptor (beta chain) was observed in a study of cytomegalovirus exposure and HLA in healthy donors. Study background: A previous analysis identified 90 million to 140 million unique TCR beta sequences derived from some 200 million T cells. General study points: A later analysis found that most CMV-associated TCR beta chains appeared HLA-restricted.

PCR was performed using 60 Vbeta and 13 Jbeta primers. Using immunoSEQ multiplex PCR, the repertoire was profiled, and TCRdb retains in-frame clones only, with some absent. This table has more than 140,000 clones, 82% appearing once. The CDR3 has 12 amino acids. Germline V gene data show CDR1 as GTSNPN and CDR2 as SVGIG (reference sequence). Trimming took off 5 bases at V and 3 bases at J, with 10 bases between the two ends. In regard to this clone: The antigen remains unidentified.

The receptor was derived from a man between 18 and 29 years old in good health and CMV-seropositive. This chain joins TRBV30 and TRBJ1-1; no firm D call. Sequencing input: PBMCs. The CDR3 DNA follows: TGTGCCTGGGCGGGGTTTCACACTGAAGCTTTCTTT. This translates into CAWAGFHTEAFF.